A selection of T cell receptor beta chains follows, all from one sample in a study of coeliac disease. Produced via immunoSEQ multiplex PCR; TCRdb's table is partial and in-frame only. The profile shows about 800 clones, approximately 53% of them singletons. Sequenced sample: intraepithelial lymphocytes from the gut. The receptors come from a woman aged 45 to 65 without celiac disease. Each CDR3 is given with its conserved first and last residue. D genes are given only for firm matches. Expanded clones get a size class; other rows say once, few or many, or leave the size out.

v_call	clone_size	d_call	j_call	cdr3_nt	cdr3_aa
TRBV11-2	.	TRBD1	TRBJ1-2	TGTGCCAGCAGCGGGACAGGGGGGGGTTATGGCTACACCTTC	CASSGTGGGYGYTF
TRBV7-8	.	TRBD1	TRBJ2-7	TGTGCCAGCAGACCAGGGACAGTTTCCTACGAGCAGTACTTC	CASRPGTVSYEQYF
TRBV7-8	.	.	TRBJ2-2	TGTGCCAGCAGTTACCAGGGGACCGGGGAGCTGTTTTTT	CASSYQGTGELFF
TRBV5-5	few	.	TRBJ2-2	TGTGCCAGCAGCTTGGGAGTCGGGGAGCTGTTTTTT	CASSLGVGELFF
TRBV5-1	.	TRBD1	TRBJ1-1	TGCGCCAGCAGCTCCGGGACAGGGGGGAACACTGAAGCTTTCTTT	CASSSGTGGNTEAFF
TRBV2	.	.	TRBJ2-1	TGTGCCAGCAGAGGAGACTACAATGAGCAGTTCTTC	CASRGDYNEQFF
TRBV5-1	.	TRBD1	TRBJ2-2	TGCGCCAGCAGCCCACCGGGACAGGGGAAGGCCGGGGAGCTGTTTTTT	CASSPPGQGKAGELFF
TRBV2	.	TRBD2	TRBJ2-3	TGTGCCAGCGGAAAGCGGGGCGACACAGATACGCAGTATTTT	CASGKRGDTDTQYF
TRBV6-6	hyperexpanded	TRBD1	TRBJ1-4	TGTGCCAGCAGTTGGTCACAGGGGGCGGGTGAAAAACTGTTTTTT	CASSWSQGAGEKLFF
TRBV7-3	.	.	TRBJ2-2	TGTGCCAGCAGACAAGGGGCAGCTAACACCGGGGAGCTGTTTTTT	CASRQGAANTGELFF
TRBV4-1	few	.	TRBJ2-1	TGCGCCAGCAGCCAAGACGAGCGGGTATCCTACAATGAGCAGTTCTTC	CASSQDERVSYNEQFF
TRBV6-4	.	.	TRBJ2-1	TGTGCCAGCAGTGAGGAGGGCTGGAATGAGCAGTTCTTC	CASSEEGWNEQFF
TRBV18	.	TRBD1	TRBJ1-1	TGTGCCAGCTCACACTCCGACAGGGTGAACACTGAAGCTTTCTTT	CASSHSDRVNTEAFF
TRBV5-6	large	TRBD1	TRBJ2-3	TGTGCCAGCAGCTTACCGGGACAGGGGTTTGGCACAGATACGCAGTATTTT	CASSLPGQGFGTDTQYF
TRBV5-6	.	TRBD2	TRBJ2-1	TGTGCCAGCAGGGGACTAGCGGGGACCAGCTCCTACAATGAGCAGTTCTTC	CASRGLAGTSSYNEQFF
TRBV30	few	.	TRBJ1-2	TGTGCCTGCCCAGACAATAACTATGGCTACACCTTC	CACPDNNYGYTF
TRBV6-1	.	.	TRBJ1-5	TGTGCCAGTCCACCCCCGGGGGAAAGCAATCAGCCCCAGCATTTT	CASPPPGESNQPQHF
TRBV9	few	TRBD1	TRBJ2-3	TGTGCCAGCAGCCCTTCCCCGAGGACAGGGGGTGATACGCAGTATTTT	CASSPSPRTGGDTQYF
TRBV4-2	.	TRBD2	TRBJ2-7	TGTGCCAGCAGCCTCCACCGGGAGCGGGGGAGAAACGAGCAGTACTTC	CASSLHRERGRNEQYF
TRBV5-1	.	.	TRBJ1-1	TGCGCCAGCAGCTTGGCCGAGGGGAACACTGAAGCTTTCTTT	CASSLAEGNTEAFF
TRBV5-4	large	.	TRBJ1-3	TGTGCCAGCAGCTTCGGACTATCTGGAAACACCATATATTTT	CASSFGLSGNTIYF
TRBV27	.	TRBD1	TRBJ1-6	TGTGCCAGCAGTTTGACAGGGGAGGATTCACCCCTCCACTTT	CASSLTGEDSPLHF
TRBV11-3	.	.	TRBJ2-6	TGTGCCAGCAGCCTGGGAGATCGACAAAGTCGGGCCAACGTCCTGACTTTC	CASSLGDRQSRANVLTF
TRBV6-5	.	.	TRBJ1-4	TGTGCCAGCAGATTAAATGAAAAACTGTTTTTT	CASRLNEKLFF
TRBV7-2	.	TRBD2	TRBJ2-3	TGTGCCAGCAGCTTAGTATGGGCTAGCGGGGGGGCGATGGATACGCAGTATTTT	CASSLVWASGGAMDTQYF
TRBV6-5	few	.	TRBJ2-7	TGTGCCAGCAGTGGCAGGGAAACGGACGAGCAGTACTTC	CASSGRETDEQYF
TRBV18	.	TRBD1	TRBJ1-1	TGTGCCAGCTCACCACAGGGGGCGAACACTGAAGCTTTCTTT	CASSPQGANTEAFF
TRBV10-2	large	.	TRBJ1-1	TGCGCCAGCACCCAAGACATAGAGAACACTGAAGCTTTCTTT	CASTQDIENTEAFF
TRBV11-2	medium-sized	.	TRBJ1-4	TGTGCCAGCAGCTTAGAGGGGGGGGCCTCTAATGAAAAACTGTTTTTT	CASSLEGGASNEKLFF
TRBV6-1	large	TRBD1	TRBJ1-2	TGTGCCAGCAGAGCCGGCGACAGGGTGAGCGGTGGCTACACCTTC	CASRAGDRVSGGYTF
TRBV5-4	few	TRBD1	TRBJ2-7	TGTGCCAGCAGCCAAACCGACAGGGGTCTCGACTCCTACGAGCAGTACTTC	CASSQTDRGLDSYEQYF
TRBV5-6	.	TRBD1	TRBJ2-4	TGTGCCAGCAGCTCGGTCGGACAGGGGGCCACAGGGAACATTCAGTACTTC	CASSSVGQGATGNIQYF
TRBV19	.	.	TRBJ1-1	TGTGCCAGTAGGGCGAGGGAGAACACTGAAGCTTTCTTT	CASRARENTEAFF
TRBV6-1	few	TRBD2	TRBJ2-1	TGTGCCAGCACCATGCTAGCGGGGGACAATGAGCAGTTCTTC	CASTMLAGDNEQFF
TRBV5-1	.	.	TRBJ2-7	TGCGCCAGCAGCTTGGAGGACAGAACCTACGAGCAGTACTTC	CASSLEDRTYEQYF
TRBV9	.	.	TRBJ2-7	TGTGCCAGCAGCGTAGCCGGAGGGTCCGAGCAGTACTTC	CASSVAGGSEQYF
TRBV29-1	.	.	TRBJ2-2	TGCAGCGTTGAGGAGGGTAGGGACGCCGGGGAGCTGTTTTTT	CSVEEGRDAGELFF